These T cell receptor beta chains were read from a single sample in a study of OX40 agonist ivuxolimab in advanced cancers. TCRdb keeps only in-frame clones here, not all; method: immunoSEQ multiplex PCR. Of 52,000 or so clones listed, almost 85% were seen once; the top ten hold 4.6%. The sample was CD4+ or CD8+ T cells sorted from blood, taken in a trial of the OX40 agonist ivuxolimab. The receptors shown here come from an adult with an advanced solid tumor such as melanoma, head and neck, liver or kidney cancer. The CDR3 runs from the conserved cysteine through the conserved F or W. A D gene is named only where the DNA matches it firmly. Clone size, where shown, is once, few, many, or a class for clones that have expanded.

cdr3_nt: TGTGCCAGCAGCCCCTGGACTAGCGGGCCCAGCAAAGAGACCCAGTACTTC
cdr3_aa: CASSPWTSGPSKETQYF
j_call: TRBJ2-5
d_call: TRBD2
clone_size: .
v_call: TRBV7-9

cdr3_nt: TGCAGCGTTGAAGTTGGGGCAGATACGCAGTATTTT
cdr3_aa: CSVEVGADTQYF
j_call: TRBJ2-3
d_call: .
clone_size: .
v_call: TRBV29-1

cdr3_nt: TGTGCCAGCAGTGCTCCCGGGACATCGACTGGAAACACCATATATTTT
cdr3_aa: CASSAPGTSTGNTIYF
j_call: TRBJ1-3
d_call: .
clone_size: .
v_call: TRBV25-1

cdr3_nt: TGTGCCAGCAGTTACTCGACCAATCAGCCCCAGCATTTT
cdr3_aa: CASSYSTNQPQHF
j_call: TRBJ1-5
d_call: .
clone_size: once
v_call: TRBV6-6

cdr3_nt: TGTGCCTGGAGTAGGTCTAGCGGGGTCCAAGAGACCCAGTACTTC
cdr3_aa: CAWSRSSGVQETQYF
j_call: TRBJ2-5
d_call: TRBD2
clone_size: once
v_call: TRBV30

cdr3_nt: TGTGCCAGTAGTTCTCGGACTAGCGGGAGCCCCGTGGGTGAGCAGTTCTTC
cdr3_aa: CASSSRTSGSPVGEQFF
j_call: TRBJ2-1
d_call: TRBD2
clone_size: .
v_call: TRBV19

cdr3_nt: TGTGCCAGCAGCTTACAGGACAGGGGGAACAATGAGCAGTTCTTC
cdr3_aa: CASSLQDRGNNEQFF
j_call: TRBJ2-1
d_call: TRBD1
clone_size: .
v_call: TRBV7-2

cdr3_nt: TGTGCCAGCAGCTTCAGGGGGGCGAATGAGCAGTTCTTC
cdr3_aa: CASSFRGANEQFF
j_call: TRBJ2-1
d_call: .
clone_size: .
v_call: TRBV5-6

cdr3_nt: TGTGCCATCACTCGGGACAGCACTCACTATGGCTACACCTTC
cdr3_aa: CAITRDSTHYGYTF
j_call: TRBJ1-2
d_call: TRBD1
clone_size: once
v_call: TRBV10-3

cdr3_nt: TGTGCCAGCAGCTTAGAGGGGGCCCTTAGCAATCAGCCCCAGCATTTT
cdr3_aa: CASSLEGALSNQPQHF
j_call: TRBJ1-5
d_call: TRBD1
clone_size: medium-sized
v_call: TRBV7-2

cdr3_nt: TGTGCCAGTAGCTTCCGACAGGACTACGAGCAGTACTTC
cdr3_aa: CASSFRQDYEQYF
j_call: TRBJ2-7
d_call: .
clone_size: once
v_call: TRBV19

cdr3_nt: TGTGCCAGCTCACCACGAACAGGGGGCAGTGATGAAAAACTGTTTTTT
cdr3_aa: CASSPRTGGSDEKLFF
j_call: TRBJ1-4
d_call: TRBD1
clone_size: .
v_call: TRBV18

cdr3_nt: TGTGCCAGCAGGACGACAGGGATGGCCACTGAAGCTTTCTTT
cdr3_aa: CASRTTGMATEAFF
j_call: TRBJ1-1
d_call: TRBD1
clone_size: .
v_call: TRBV2

cdr3_nt: TGTGCCAGCAGCTTAGGGCCCCCGGGACAGCCCTACGAGCAGTACTTC
cdr3_aa: CASSLGPPGQPYEQYF
j_call: TRBJ2-7
d_call: TRBD1
clone_size: once
v_call: TRBV7-2

cdr3_nt: TGTGCCAGCAGCTTCCTCGGGACTATCAATGAGCAGTTCTTC
cdr3_aa: CASSFLGTINEQFF
j_call: TRBJ2-1
d_call: TRBD2
clone_size: .
v_call: TRBV6-6

cdr3_nt: TGCGCCAGCAGCGGGCGGACTAGCGGGGCCTACGAGCAGTACTTC
cdr3_aa: CASSGRTSGAYEQYF
j_call: TRBJ2-7
d_call: TRBD2
clone_size: .
v_call: TRBV5-1

cdr3_nt: TGTGCCAGCAGTCTAGAGCTCACAGATACGCAGTATTTT
cdr3_aa: CASSLELTDTQYF
j_call: TRBJ2-3
d_call: .
clone_size: many
v_call: TRBV14

cdr3_nt: TGTGCCAGTAGACCCCAGGCGACCCTCAGCACAGATACGCAGTATTTT
cdr3_aa: CASRPQATLSTDTQYF
j_call: TRBJ2-3
d_call: .
clone_size: .
v_call: TRBV19

cdr3_nt: TGTGCCAGCAGCCCCGGACTAGCGGGGGTCTACGAGCAGTACTTC
cdr3_aa: CASSPGLAGVYEQYF
j_call: TRBJ2-7
d_call: TRBD2
clone_size: .
v_call: TRBV6-6

cdr3_nt: TGTGCCAGCGACTGGGCGAACAATCAGCCCCAGCATTTT
cdr3_aa: CASDWANNQPQHF
j_call: TRBJ1-5
d_call: .
clone_size: .
v_call: TRBV28

cdr3_nt: TGTGCCAGCAGCCAAGACTACGGCACGGGTACGCAGTATTTT
cdr3_aa: CASSQDYGTGTQYF
j_call: TRBJ2-3
d_call: .
clone_size: .
v_call: TRBV4-2

cdr3_nt: TGTGCCAGCGTTGGACGGGACAGGGGGCGCGATGGCTACACCTTC
cdr3_aa: CASVGRDRGRDGYTF
j_call: TRBJ1-2
d_call: TRBD1
clone_size: few
v_call: TRBV2

cdr3_nt: TGTGCCAGCAGTTACGGGGGCTCTGGGGCCAACGTCCTGACTTTC
cdr3_aa: CASSYGGSGANVLTF
j_call: TRBJ2-6
d_call: .
clone_size: .
v_call: TRBV6-5

cdr3_nt: TGTGCCAGTAGTATTGGAGGAGCGGGAGGGCCGGTAGAGACCCAGTACTTC
cdr3_aa: CASSIGGAGGPVETQYF
j_call: TRBJ2-5
d_call: TRBD2
clone_size: once
v_call: TRBV19

cdr3_nt: TGTGCCAGCAGCCCGGGACTAGGCACAGATACGCAGTATTTT
cdr3_aa: CASSPGLGTDTQYF
j_call: TRBJ2-3
d_call: TRBD2
clone_size: .
v_call: TRBV5-4

cdr3_nt: TGTGCCAGCAGATACAGGGCAGGTATGGGACGGGAGACCCAGTACTTC
cdr3_aa: CASRYRAGMGRETQYF
j_call: TRBJ2-5
d_call: .
clone_size: .
v_call: TRBV6-5

cdr3_nt: TGCGCCAGCAGCTTGTCGGGAGCTGGGCCCTCCTACAATGAGCAGTTCTTC
cdr3_aa: CASSLSGAGPSYNEQFF
j_call: TRBJ2-1
d_call: .
clone_size: .
v_call: TRBV5-1

cdr3_nt: TGTGCCAGCAGCGCCGGGGCCAGAGGAGCTTTCTTT
cdr3_aa: CASSAGARGAFF
j_call: TRBJ1-1
d_call: .
clone_size: .
v_call: TRBV11-2

cdr3_nt: TGTGCCAGCAGCCCCCTTGGGGGAAACCGGGACAGAGTTAATGAAAAACTGTTTTTT
cdr3_aa: CASSPLGGNRDRVNEKLFF
j_call: TRBJ1-4
d_call: TRBD1
clone_size: .
v_call: TRBV11-2

cdr3_nt: TGTGCCAGCAGCCAAGGACTAGCGGGCAAGCAGTACTTC
cdr3_aa: CASSQGLAGKQYF
j_call: TRBJ2-7
d_call: TRBD2
clone_size: .
v_call: TRBV7-9

cdr3_nt: TGTGCCAGCAGCCCCCGGGACAGGGGACGTGAGCAGTTCTTC
cdr3_aa: CASSPRDRGREQFF
j_call: TRBJ2-1
d_call: TRBD1
clone_size: .
v_call: TRBV7-9

cdr3_nt: TGCGCCAGCAGCTTAGGTGGGGGCGCTGAAGCTTTCTTT
cdr3_aa: CASSLGGGAEAFF
j_call: TRBJ1-1
d_call: .
clone_size: .
v_call: TRBV5-1

cdr3_nt: TGTGCCAGCCTCTTTTCAGGGGGCGGATCCTACGAGCAGTACTTC
cdr3_aa: CASLFSGGGSYEQYF
j_call: TRBJ2-7
d_call: TRBD1
clone_size: .
v_call: TRBV6-1

cdr3_nt: TGTGCCTGGAGTCCGACTCCGGGGGGCTACACCTTC
cdr3_aa: CAWSPTPGGYTF
j_call: TRBJ1-2
d_call: .
clone_size: .
v_call: TRBV30

cdr3_nt: TGTGCCAGCAGCCGGACAGTGAACACTGAAGCTTTCTTT
cdr3_aa: CASSRTVNTEAFF
j_call: TRBJ1-1
d_call: .
clone_size: .
v_call: TRBV7-3

cdr3_nt: TGTGCCACCCGACCCGGGACAGCAACATTAGGTGGCAATCAGCCCCAGCATTTT
cdr3_aa: CATRPGTATLGGNQPQHF
j_call: TRBJ1-5
d_call: TRBD1
clone_size: once
v_call: TRBV15

cdr3_nt: TGTGCCAGCAGCTTAGTAGGAGGGGGCGCAGGGAATGAGCAGTTCTTC
cdr3_aa: CASSLVGGGAGNEQFF
j_call: TRBJ2-1
d_call: .
clone_size: once
v_call: TRBV11-2

cdr3_nt: TGTGCTAGTGGTTTGGTCGGGAACCGGGACAAAAAAGAGACCCAGTACTTC
cdr3_aa: CASGLVGNRDKKETQYF
j_call: TRBJ2-5
d_call: .
clone_size: .
v_call: TRBV12-5

cdr3_nt: TGCGCCAGCAGCTTGGGGTTAGCCACAGATACGCAGTATTTT
cdr3_aa: CASSLGLATDTQYF
j_call: TRBJ2-3
d_call: .
clone_size: .
v_call: TRBV5-1

cdr3_nt: TGCGCCAGCACCCCGGGACAGGGAAGGGGCTACACCTTC
cdr3_aa: CASTPGQGRGYTF
j_call: TRBJ1-2
d_call: TRBD1
clone_size: .
v_call: TRBV5-1

cdr3_nt: TGTGCCAGCAGCCCCGATCACAACAAAGGACAGGGTACTAATGAAAAACTGTTTTTT
cdr3_aa: CASSPDHNKGQGTNEKLFF
j_call: TRBJ1-4
d_call: TRBD1
clone_size: .
v_call: TRBV7-2

cdr3_nt: TGTGCCAGCAGTCAGAGAGGGGCAGGGGTTAGGTCACCCCTCCACTTT
cdr3_aa: CASSQRGAGVRSPLHF
j_call: TRBJ1-6
d_call: .
clone_size: .
v_call: TRBV5-6

cdr3_nt: TGTGCCAGCAGCTTCGGAGGGACCAGCTCCTACGAGCAGTACTTC
cdr3_aa: CASSFGGTSSYEQYF
j_call: TRBJ2-7
d_call: .
clone_size: .
v_call: TRBV5-6

cdr3_nt: TGTGCCAGCAGTCCCCCACTAGCGGGCTTCAACGAGCAGTACTTC
cdr3_aa: CASSPPLAGFNEQYF
j_call: TRBJ2-7
d_call: TRBD2
clone_size: .
v_call: TRBV6-6

cdr3_nt: TGTGCCAGCGCGCCGCGGGATGTGCCCTACGAGCAGTACTTC
cdr3_aa: CASAPRDVPYEQYF
j_call: TRBJ2-7
d_call: .
clone_size: .
v_call: TRBV7-6

cdr3_nt: TGCAGCGCCGAGGGGGCAGGGGGGTTGCAGTACTTC
cdr3_aa: CSAEGAGGLQYF
j_call: TRBJ2-7
d_call: .
clone_size: medium-sized
v_call: TRBV29-1

cdr3_nt: TGTGCCAGCAGCGTAGCTGGCGGGAGATTGGGCAATGAGCAGTTCTTC
cdr3_aa: CASSVAGGRLGNEQFF
j_call: TRBJ2-1
d_call: TRBD2
clone_size: .
v_call: TRBV9

cdr3_nt: TGCGCCAGCAGCCAAGCGGCTCCAGGAAACGAGCAGTACTTC
cdr3_aa: CASSQAAPGNEQYF
j_call: TRBJ2-7
d_call: .
clone_size: .
v_call: TRBV4-1

cdr3_nt: TGTGCCAGCAGCTTAGCCTCCGGACAGGGGGGAGTAAAACTGTTTTTT
cdr3_aa: CASSLASGQGGVKLFF
j_call: TRBJ1-4
d_call: TRBD1
clone_size: .
v_call: TRBV7-2

cdr3_nt: TGTGCCAGCATGTTTGCTGGGGCCAACGTCCTGACTTTC
cdr3_aa: CASMFAGANVLTF
j_call: TRBJ2-6
d_call: .
clone_size: .
v_call: TRBV6-1